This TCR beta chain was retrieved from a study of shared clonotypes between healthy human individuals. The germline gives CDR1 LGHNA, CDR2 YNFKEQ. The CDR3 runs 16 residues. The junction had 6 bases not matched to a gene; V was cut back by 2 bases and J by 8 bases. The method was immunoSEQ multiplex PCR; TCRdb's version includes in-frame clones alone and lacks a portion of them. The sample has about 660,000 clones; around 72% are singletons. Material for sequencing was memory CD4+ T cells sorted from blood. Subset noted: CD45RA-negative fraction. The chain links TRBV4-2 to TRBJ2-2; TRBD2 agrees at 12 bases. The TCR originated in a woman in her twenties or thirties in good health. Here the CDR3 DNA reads TGTGCCAGCAGCCAACTTTTGACTAGCGGGGGAGGGGAGCTGTTTTTT. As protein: CASSQLLTSGGGELFF.